These T cell receptor beta chains were read from a single sample in a study of blood T cell repertoires in COVID-19. Clones were read by immunoSEQ multiplex PCR, and TCRdb kept only the in-frame ones, dropping some. The profile shows 200,000 to 250,000 clones, about nine tenths of them singletons. Input material: peripheral blood. The source is a young man who had recovered from COVID-19. Each CDR3 is given with its conserved first and last residue.

j_gene,v_gene,CDR3aa
TRBJ1-1,TRBV6-4,CASSEGDSTEAFF
TRBJ1-2,TRBV6-5,CASSRGQANYGYTF
TRBJ2-7,TRBV19,CASSIVGEGEQYF
TRBJ2-7,TRBV29-1,CSSTGTGSEQYF
TRBJ2-7,TRBV4-3,CASSQEVQGGSEQYF
TRBJ2-7,TRBV6-5,CASSYRTSGYEQYF
TRBJ2-2,TRBV11-2,CASSLRLAGGPPPRWFF
TRBJ2-7,TRBV7-9,CASSLLQDEQYF
TRBJ2-1,TRBV7-9,CASSYEGGDEQFF
TRBJ2-2,TRBV2,CASRSGTVNTGELFF
TRBJ1-1,TRBV12-5,CASGLTDMNTEAFF
TRBJ2-7,TRBV5-1,CASTEVPTYEQYF
TRBJ1-2,TRBV27,CASSRTGTYGYTF
TRBJ1-2,TRBV4-3,CASSLQEAGGWYGYTF